These 3 T cell receptor beta chains originate from one sample sequenced in a study of cytomegalovirus exposure and HLA in healthy donors. PCR used 60 Vbeta primers and 13 Jbeta primers. The method was immunoSEQ multiplex PCR; TCRdb's version includes in-frame clones alone and lacks a portion of them. The sample spans 150,000 to 200,000 clones; the ten largest clones claim about 6.8%. The sample was PBMCs. Receptors were obtained from a man aged 25 to 40 in good health and CMV-seronegative.

The chain recombines TRBV14 with TRBJ1-1; D is undetermined. V was pared by 2 bases and J by 5 bases, with 6 bases between. This CDR3 region has 12 residues. The germline V gene has CDR1 SGHDN and CDR2 FVKESK. The CDR3 coding sequence is TGTGCCAGCAGCCAACGAGGAACTGAAGCTTTCTTT. Translating it yields CASSQRGTEAFF.

V is TRBV19 and J is TRBJ2-7; a weak D match, TRBD2 (6 bases). Trimming stripped 3 bases from V and 4 bases from J, with 19 bases between. The CDR3 runs 16 residues. Looked up from germline, CDR1 is LNHDA and CDR2 is SQIVND (reference sequence). CDR3 bases: TGTGCCAGTAGTATGGGGACTTCCCCTTTACAGTACGAGCAGTACTTC. Translated: CASSMGTSPLQYEQYF.

CDR3 residues: CASSSVRSSYEQYF. CDR3 DNA: TGCGCCAGCAGCTCGGTAAGGAGCTCCTACGAGCAGTACTTC. The rearrangement links TRBV5-1 to TRBJ2-7, with D unclear. V was cut by 3 bases and J by 0 bases, with 10 bases left in between. This CDR3 region has 14 residues. The V gene's germline CDR1 is SGHRS and CDR2 YFSETQ.